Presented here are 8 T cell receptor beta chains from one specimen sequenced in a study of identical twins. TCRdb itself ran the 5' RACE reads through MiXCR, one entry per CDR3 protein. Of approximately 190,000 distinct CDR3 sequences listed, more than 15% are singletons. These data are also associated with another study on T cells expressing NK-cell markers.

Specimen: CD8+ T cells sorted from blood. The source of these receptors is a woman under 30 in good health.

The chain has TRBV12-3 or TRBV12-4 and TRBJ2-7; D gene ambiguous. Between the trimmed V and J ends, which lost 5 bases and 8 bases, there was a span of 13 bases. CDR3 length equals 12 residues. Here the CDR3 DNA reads TGTGCCAGCAGTCCCGAGTCGTTCAAGCAGTACTTC. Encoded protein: CASSPESFKQYF.

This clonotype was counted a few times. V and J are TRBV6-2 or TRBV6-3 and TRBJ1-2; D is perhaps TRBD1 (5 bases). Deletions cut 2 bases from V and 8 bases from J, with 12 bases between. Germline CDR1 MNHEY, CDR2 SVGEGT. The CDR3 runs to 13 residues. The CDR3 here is CASSYGGGDGYTF. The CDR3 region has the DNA TGTGCCAGCAGTTACGGCGGGGGTGACGGCTACACCTTC.

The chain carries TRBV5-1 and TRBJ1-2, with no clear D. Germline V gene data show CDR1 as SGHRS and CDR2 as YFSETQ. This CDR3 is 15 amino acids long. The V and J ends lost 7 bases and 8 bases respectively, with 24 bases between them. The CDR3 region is CASATPGDHISGYTF. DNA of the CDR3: TGCGCCAGCGCCACTCCCGGGGATCATATTAGCGGCTACACCTTC.

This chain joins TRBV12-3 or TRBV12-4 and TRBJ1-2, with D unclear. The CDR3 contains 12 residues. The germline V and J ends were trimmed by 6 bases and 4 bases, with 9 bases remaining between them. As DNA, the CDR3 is TGTGCCAGCAGCTCGTCACCCTATGGCTACACCTTC. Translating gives CASSSSPYGYTF.

CDR3 sequence: CASSLQGAEQYF. CDR3 nucleotides: TGCGCCAGCAGCTTACAGGGGGCCGAGCAGTACTTC. The chain combines TRBV5-1 with TRBJ2-7; 9 positions match TRBD1. The length of the CDR3 is 12 residues. CDR1 SGHRS and CDR2 YFSETQ come from the germline V gene. Unmatched junction bases numbered 0, after V lost 2 bases and J lost 6 bases.

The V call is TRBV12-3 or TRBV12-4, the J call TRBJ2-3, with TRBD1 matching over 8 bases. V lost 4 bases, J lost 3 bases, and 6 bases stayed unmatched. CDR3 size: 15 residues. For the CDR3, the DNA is TGTGCCAGCAGTTCCGGACAGGGCGGGACAGATACGCAGTATTTT. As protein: CASSSGQGGTDTQYF.

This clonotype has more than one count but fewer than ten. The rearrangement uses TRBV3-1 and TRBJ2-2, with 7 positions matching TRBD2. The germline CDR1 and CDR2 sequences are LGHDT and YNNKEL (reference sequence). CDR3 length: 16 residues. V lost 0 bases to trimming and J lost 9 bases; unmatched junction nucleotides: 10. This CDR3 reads CASSQDGPAGHRELFF. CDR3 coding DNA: TGTGCCAGCAGCCAAGATGGCCCAGCGGGGCACCGGGAGCTGTTTTTT.

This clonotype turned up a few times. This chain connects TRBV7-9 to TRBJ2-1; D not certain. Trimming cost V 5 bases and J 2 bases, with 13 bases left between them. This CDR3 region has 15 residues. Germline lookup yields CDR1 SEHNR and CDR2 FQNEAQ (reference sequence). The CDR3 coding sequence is TGTGCCAGCAGCCTGAAAGAACGCCCCTACAATGAGCAGTTCTTC. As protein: CASSLKERPYNEQFF.